The 25 T cell receptor beta chains given below trace back to one sample, sequenced in a study of tumor-infiltrating lymphocytes in primary liver carcinoma. Total RNA amounting to 500 ng was the source from which TCR beta cDNA was made with a constant-region primer. ARM-PCR was slightly modified, and three nested multiplex PCR rounds with it gave rise to the TCR beta libraries. The study ran its first two PCR rounds for roughly 9 cycles each, using TRBV1-TRBV30 forward primers and a C-beta reverse primer. MiXCR, run by TCRdb on the multiplex PCR reads, gives a single entry per CDR3 protein. Of 150,000 to 200,000 distinct CDR3 sequences in the sample, around 60% were seen once. Blood RNA came from unsorted whole blood; germline DNA was also extracted. The specimen was peripheral blood. The receptor source for this set is a man between 40 and 49 years old with primary liver carcinoma and hepatitis B virus infection.

The V call is TRBV11-1, the J call TRBJ1-5; TRBD1 might be the D (6 bases). Trimming took 5 bases from V and 11 from J, leaving 16 bases between them. Germline loops: CDR1 SGHAT, CDR2 FQDESV (reference sequence). This CDR3 comprises 13 residues. This CDR3 is CASSAGKGQSQHF. As DNA, the CDR3 is TGTGCCAGCAGCGCGGGTAAAGGACAGTCCCAGCATTTT.

V gene TRBV29-1 combines with J gene TRBJ2-7; no reliable D call. V was cut by 0 bases and J by 2 bases, with 5 bases left in between. CDR1 is SQVTM, CDR2 ANQGSEA, per germline. CDR3 length equals 12 residues. The CDR3 reads CSVEDTPYEQYF. The CDR3 DNA reads TGCAGCGTTGAAGACACTCCCTACGAGCAGTACTTC.

This clonotype was seen more than once but under ten times. Written as DNA, the CDR3 is TGTGCCAGCAGCGTCCCGGGACAGGTTAACTACAATGAGCAGTTCTTC. Amino acid sequence: CASSVPGQVNYNEQFF. The V gene is TRBV12-3 or TRBV12-4, the J gene TRBJ2-1, with 8 bases identical to TRBD1. V dropped 6 bases and J dropped 3; count of bases not matched to a gene: 10. The CDR3 length is 16 residues.

The chain links TRBV29-1 to TRBJ2-1; D possibly corresponds to TRBD2 (6 bases). The CDR3 has 14 amino acids. In germline, CDR1 is SQVTM, CDR2 ANQGSEA. The germline V and J ends were trimmed by 7 bases and 6 bases, with 19 bases remaining between them. The CDR3 sequence is CSAPTRGSVNEQFF. As DNA, the CDR3 is TGCAGCGCACCCACACGGGGGAGCGTCAATGAGCAGTTCTTC.

On this clonotype: An end of the junction differs from the germline gene, which may be a read error. This chain uses TRBV4-2 with TRBJ2-7; D call uncertain. The germline V gene encodes CDR1 LGHNA and CDR2 YNFKEQ. This CDR3 is 13 amino acids long. The CDR3 sequence: CASSQEEAYELYF. DNA for the CDR3: TGTGCCAGCAGCCAAGAGGAAGCCTACGAGCTGTACTTC.

With respect to this clonotype: The junction differs from germline at one of its ends, possibly a read error. V and J are TRBV12-3 or TRBV12-4 and TRBJ2-7; 12 positions agree with TRBD2. The CDR3 has 15 residues. CDR3 nucleotide sequence: TGTGCCAGCAGTTCGACTAGCGGGAGTCACTACGAGCAGCACTTC. Its translation: CASSSTSGSHYEQHF.

About this clonotype itself: Given a much more abundant clone one base away, this may be a read error. The rearrangement joins TRBV6-5 to TRBJ2-3; 9 bases agree with TRBD2. The CDR3 is 15 residues long. From germline, CDR1 is MNHEY and CDR2 SVGAGI. DNA of the CDR3: TGTGCTAGCACCCTGGAGCGGGGGGGCACAGATACGCAGTATTTT. Amino acids: CASTLERGGTDTQYF.

This clonotype has a single count. No conserved phenylalanine or tryptophan is present at the end of the CDR3, so a read error is the likely explanation. This chain connects TRBV11-2 to TRBJ2-7, with D unresolved. Germline V gives CDR1 SGHAT, CDR2 FQNNGV. This CDR3 has 14 amino acids. DNA of the CDR3: TGTGTCAGCAGCTTAACCGACGGAACCTCCGAGCAGTACTTA. The encoded protein is CVSSLTDGTSEQYL.

About this clonotype: This CDR3 fails to terminate in the conserved phenylalanine or tryptophan, so it likely reflects a read error. The chain has TRBV2 and TRBJ2-2, with D maybe TRBD2 (5 bases). The ends were cut back, 2 bases at V and 3 bases at J, with 7 bases in the middle. The germline gives CDR1 SNHLY, CDR2 FYNNEI. The CDR3 sequence is 14 residues long. The CDR3 DNA reads TGTGCCAGCAGTGAAAGCGGCTACACCGGGGAGCTGTTTTAT. Translated, it gives CASSESGYTGELFY.

Details on this clonotype: This likely comes from a read error, as the CDR3 has no conserved phenylalanine or tryptophan at its end. The CDR3 nucleotides are TGCAGCGTTGAAGGGGGGCGGGAGGGCTCCTACAATGAGCAGTTCTTA. Encoded protein: CSVEGGREGSYNEQFL. The chain carries TRBV29-1 and TRBJ2-1; TRBD2 agrees at 9 bases. V trimming: 1 base; J trimming: 0 bases; junction bases outside the gene matches: 4. Germline values: CDR1 SQVTM, CDR2 ANQGSEA. This CDR3 has 16 residues.

This chain uses TRBV6-6 with TRBJ1-1; the D gene is possibly TRBD1 (5 bases). CDR1 is MNHNY, CDR2 SVGAGI, per germline (reference sequence). The CDR3 is 14 residues long. Trimming stripped 7 bases from V and 4 bases from J, with 16 bases between. This chain's CDR3 is CASIKQEGVTEAFF. CDR3 DNA: TGTGCCAGCATCAAACAGGAGGGTGTCACTGAAGCTTTCTTT.

Note on this clonotype: A clone one base away is much larger, so this may be a read error. The V gene is TRBV7-8, the J gene TRBJ2-7; TRBD2 matches at 13 bases. J gave up 3 bases and V 6 bases, and 8 bases lay outside the gene matches. CDR1 and CDR2 (germline): SGHVS, FQNEAQ. There are 16 residues in the CDR3. The CDR3 sequence is CASSGLAGVSIYEQYF. CDR3 sequence (DNA): TGTGCCAGCAGTGGACTAGCGGGAGTGTCTATCTACGAGCAGTACTTC.

In regard to this clonotype: This may be a read error, as it is one base from a much larger clone. This rearrangement joins TRBV11-2 to TRBJ2-3; perhaps TRBD2 as D (6 bases). CDR1 SGHAT and CDR2 FQNNGV come from the germline V gene. Trimming removed 4 bases from V and 0 bases from J, with 11 bases in between. This CDR3 has 15 residues. CDR3 DNA sequence: TGTGCCAGCAGCTCACTAGCCACCAGCACAGATACGCAGTATTTT. Its translation is CASSSLATSTDTQYF.

Worth noting for this clonotype: The junction does not match germline at one end; this may be a read error. The V call is TRBV4-1, the J call TRBJ2-7, with 7 positions matching TRBD2. This CDR3 has 15 amino acids. Germline CDR1 and CDR2: MGHRA and YSYEKL. The CDR3, as DNA: TGCGCCAGCAACCAAGAAGAGGCTAGCGGCGGCGAGCAGTACTTC. Its translation: CASNQEEASGGEQYF.

The table lists this clonotype with many counts. The chain couples TRBV29-1 to TRBJ2-3; D unresolved. V lost 5 bases, J lost 1 base, and 16 bases lay in between. CDR3 length: 15 residues. Germline loops: CDR1 SQVTM, CDR2 ANQGSEA. CDR3 protein: CSVTAALLGTDTQYF. CDR3 bases: TGCAGCGTTACCGCCGCACTATTAGGCACAGATACGCAGTATTTT.

A few counts support this clonotype. The V and J genes are TRBV6-1 and TRBJ2-5; 9 positions match TRBD1. The junction had 3 bases not matched to a gene; V was cut back by 3 bases and J by 4 bases. This CDR3 region has 14 residues. Germline values: CDR1 MNHNS, CDR2 SASEGT. CDR3 in amino acids: CASSDTGGRETQYF. The CDR3 region has the DNA TGTGCCAGCAGTGATACAGGGGGCAGAGAGACCCAGTACTTC.

With regard to this clonotype: The junction departs from germline at one end; a sequencing error may be responsible. The chain uses TRBV29-1 and TRBJ2-1; the D gene is possibly TRBD1 (6 bases). Germline V gene data show CDR1 as SQVTM and CDR2 as ANQGSEA. CDR3 size: 13 residues. CDR3 sequence: CSIEIPPRGEQFF. As DNA, the CDR3 is TGCAGCATTGAGATCCCCCCCAGGGGCGAGCAGTTCTTC.

Many counts were recorded for this clonotype. This chain uses TRBV11-2 with TRBJ2-7; TRBD2 might be the D (6 bases). Germline V gives CDR1 SGHAT, CDR2 FQNNGV. Trimming left V 6 bases short and J 5 bases short, with 14 bases between. CDR3 size: 13 residues. Here the CDR3 DNA reads TGTGCCAGCAGACCATCACTAGCTCACGAGCAGTACTTC. Its translation: CASRPSLAHEQYF. Using reference TRBV11-2 and TRBJ2-7 for the parts outside the CDR3, the full variable domain is EAGVAQSPRYKIIEKRQSVAFWCNPISGHATLYWYQQILGQGPKLLIQFQNNGVVDDSQLPKDRFSAERLKGVDSTLKIQPAKLEDSAVYLCASRPSLAHEQYFGPGTRLTVT.

This clonotype was counted between two and nine times. V and J are TRBV4-2 and TRBJ1-3, with D possibly matching TRBD1 (6 bases). The CDR3 runs 15 residues. V lost 2 bases to trimming and J lost 3 bases, with 11 bases between them. Germline CDR1 reads LGHNA; CDR2 reads YNFKEQ. CDR3: CASSQHQGSGNTIYF. The CDR3 DNA is TGTGCCAGCAGCCAACATCAGGGGAGTGGAAACACCATATATTTT.

This chain connects TRBV11-2 to TRBJ1-1; D gene unclear. Germline V lookup: CDR1 SGHAT, CDR2 FQNNGV. This CDR3 has 13 amino acids. Trimming cost V 1 base and J 7 bases, with 10 bases left between them. CDR3 sequence reads: CASSLGGCIEAFF. In DNA, the CDR3 is TGTGCCAGCAGCTTAGGCGGGTGCATTGAAGCTTTCTTT.

Regarding this clonotype: Since no conserved phenylalanine or tryptophan closes the CDR3, a read error is the likely cause. The rearrangement links TRBV11-2 to TRBJ2-7; no clear D gene. This CDR3 region has 13 residues. The germline V gene has CDR1 SGHAT and CDR2 FQNNGV. The CDR3: CASSSHEAYEQYL. The CDR3 bases are TGTGCCAGCAGCTCCCACGAAGCTTACGAACAGTACTTA.

CDR3 amino acids: CASSYSMTSRESPLHF. The CDR3 DNA reads as TGTGCCAGCAGTTACTCGATGACCTCTCGGGAATCACCCCTCCACTTT. V and J are TRBV6-5 and TRBJ1-6; D not resolved. The germline gives CDR1 MNHEY, CDR2 SVGAGI. Trimming took off 0 bases at V and 10 bases at J, with 16 bases between the two ends. The CDR3 is 16 residues long.

Points on this clonotype: The germline gene is not matched at one end of the junction; a read error may be the cause. The rearrangement links TRBV5-6 to TRBJ2-3, with D unclear. Per germline, CDR1 SGHDT and CDR2 YYEEEE. This CDR3 is built from 16 residues. For the CDR3, the DNA is TGTACCAGCAGTTACGGCCTTTTCCGGGCGCCAGATACGCAGTATTTT. Residues: CTSSYGLFRAPDTQYF.

This clonotype appeared many times. V and J are TRBV6-5 and TRBJ1-3; no clear D gene. This CDR3 is built from 15 residues. V was trimmed by 0 bases and J by 2 bases, leaving 8 bases between them. Germline lookup yields CDR1 MNHEY and CDR2 SVGAGI. CDR3 sequence reads: CASSYSAGPGNTIYF. The CDR3 DNA reads as TGTGCCAGCAGTTACTCAGCAGGCCCTGGAAACACCATATATTTT.

This chain joins TRBV6-2 or TRBV6-3 and TRBJ2-7; TRBD2 matches 15 bases. The CDR3 loop spans 13 amino acids. In germline, CDR1 is MNHEY, CDR2 SVGEGT. V was clipped by 9 bases and J by 8 bases; unmatched bases: 5. The CDR3 DNA reads as TGTGCCAGTGGACTAGCGGGAGGGCGCAAGCAGTACTTC. The encoded protein is CASGLAGGRKQYF.